One sample yielded the 2 T cell receptor beta chains listed below, sequenced in a study of post-analysis software for immune sequencing data. General study points: TRBV5-6, TRBV5-1 and TRBV20-1 were among a handful of TRBV segments more frequent in patients than controls.

Their antigens remain unidentified. Prepared TCR beta cDNA libraries contained unique molecular identifiers. TCRdb re-analysed the PCR reads in MiXCR, keeping a single row per CDR3 protein. Among 740,000 or so distinct CDR3 sequences listed, roughly half were seen once. The source material was blood. The receptors were gathered from a girl between 10 and 17 years old with multiple sclerosis.

This clonotype was picked up one time. The V gene is TRBV5-4, the J gene TRBJ1-1; unclear D gene. V shed 4 bases and J shed 1 base, with 20 bases lying between them. The CDR3 loop spans 17 amino acids. Per germline, CDR1 SGHNT and CDR2 YYREEE (reference sequence). The CDR3 sequence: CASSLQKRTDSNTEAFF. CDR3 coding DNA: TGTGCCAGCAGCCTACAAAAACGGACGGACTCGAACACTGAAGCTTTCTTT.

The gene calls are TRBV27 and TRBJ2-5; 12 bases agree with TRBD2. CDR3 length: 18 amino acids. V lost 6 bases and J lost 2; bases outside the gene matches: 13. Germline CDR1 is MNHEY and CDR2 is SMNVEV (reference sequence). CDR3 residues: CASSLRGLAGTFQETQYF. The CDR3, as DNA: TGTGCCAGCAGCCTCCGTGGACTAGCGGGAACATTTCAAGAGACCCAGTACTTC.